The 8 T cell receptor beta chains presented below share a single source sample, sequenced in a study of T cell repertoires in cytomegalovirus infection. No antigen is known for these receptors. A single record per CDR3 protein comes from TCRdb applying MiXCR to the reads. The repertoire consists of some 920,000 distinct CDR3 sequences, with 31% occurring once and the leading ten covering about an eighth. Sequences were derived from cultured CD8+ T cells from PBMCs, sampled from culture after CMV antigen stimulation. The receptors originated from a human donor in good health (CMV status not recorded). Some clones in this sample may be carry-over from other donors' samples.

This clonotype was counted between two and nine times. This chain's CDR3 is CASSGDRPGYTF. The CDR3 DNA follows: TGTGCCAGTAGTGGGGACAGACCTGGCTACACCTTC. The chain carries TRBV19 and TRBJ1-2; 7 nucleotides line up with TRBD1. Germline V gene data show CDR1 as LNHDA and CDR2 as SQIVND (reference sequence). There are 12 residues in the CDR3. V shed 5 bases and J 7 bases; nucleotides not matched to a gene: 4.

V gene TRBV6-2 or TRBV6-3 combines with J gene TRBJ2-7; no clear D gene. V shed 6 bases and J shed 6 bases, with 12 bases lying between them. CDR3 length equals 12 residues. Germline CDR1 reads MNHEY; CDR2 reads SVGEGT. CDR3 residues: CASRAQRSEQYV. The DNA for the CDR3 is TGTGCCAGCAGGGCACAGCGCTCCGAGCAGTACGTC.

Written as DNA, the CDR3 is TGTGCCAGTATGGGGCCCTCCCCAGATACGCAGTATTTT. Residues: CASMGPSPDTQYF. The V call is TRBV19, the J call TRBJ2-3, with D perhaps TRBD1 (5 bases). The CDR3 runs to 13 residues. Germline V gives CDR1 LNHDA, CDR2 SQIVND (reference sequence). V lost 7 bases and J lost 4, with 12 bases in between.

The V and J genes are TRBV7-9 and TRBJ2-4, with D unclear. CDR3 length: 19 residues. Looked up from germline, CDR1 is SEHNR and CDR2 is FQNEAQ (reference sequence). V was trimmed by 0 bases and J by 1 base, leaving 19 bases between them. The CDR3 region is CASSLADHSPLSAKNIQYF. In DNA, the CDR3 is TGTGCCAGCAGCTTAGCGGATCATTCCCCATTGTCGGCCAAAAACATTCAGTACTTC.

This clonotype was seen a handful of times. J is TRBJ2-1 and V is TRBV7-9, with 7 nucleotides matching TRBD1. Germline CDR1 SEHNR, CDR2 FQNEAQ (reference sequence). There are 15 residues in the CDR3. V lost 6 bases and J lost 4; bases outside the gene matches: 9. The CDR3 sequence is CASRETGNGYNEQFF. The CDR3 nucleotides read TGTGCCAGCAGGGAGACAGGGAACGGGTACAATGAGCAGTTCTTC.

This chain uses TRBV20-1 with TRBJ2-1; the D gene is possibly TRBD2 (5 bases). The ends were cut back, 1 base at V and 4 bases at J, with 14 bases in the middle. The CDR3 has 15 amino acids. Germline lookup yields CDR1 DFQATT and CDR2 SNEGSKA (reference sequence). The CDR3 is CSARANNRDYNEQFF. CDR3 nucleotide sequence: TGCAGTGCTAGAGCTAACAATCGGGATTACAATGAGCAGTTCTTC.

The V and J genes are TRBV27 and TRBJ1-6; no clear D. CDR3 length: 13 residues. V was cut by 5 bases and J by 6 bases, with 8 bases left in between. The V gene's germline CDR1 is MNHEY and CDR2 SMNVEV (reference sequence). The CDR3, as DNA: TGTGCCAGCAGTACCTGGGGTAATTCACCCCTCCACTTT. This translates into CASSTWGNSPLHF.

The chain employs TRBV7-3 and TRBJ2-5; D is undetermined. The CDR3 runs to 23 residues. Per the germline V gene, CDR1 is SGHTA and CDR2 is FQGTGA. V lost 5 bases to trimming and J lost 5 bases, with 42 bases between them. The CDR3: CASSPVPDTTEITRSLMGETQYF. The DNA of the CDR3 is TGTGCCAGCAGCCCGGTGCCCGACACAACCGAAATCACCAGGTCCTTAATGGGGGAGACCCAGTACTTC.